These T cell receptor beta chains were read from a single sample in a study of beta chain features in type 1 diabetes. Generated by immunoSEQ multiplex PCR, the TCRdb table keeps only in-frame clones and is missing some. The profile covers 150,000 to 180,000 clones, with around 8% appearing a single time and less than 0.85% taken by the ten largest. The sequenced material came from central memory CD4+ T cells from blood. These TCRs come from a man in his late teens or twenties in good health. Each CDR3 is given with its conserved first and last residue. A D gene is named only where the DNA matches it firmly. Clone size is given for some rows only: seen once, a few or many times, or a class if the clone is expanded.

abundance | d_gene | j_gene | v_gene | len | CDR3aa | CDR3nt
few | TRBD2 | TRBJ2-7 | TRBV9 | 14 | CASSPGLAIYEQYF | TGTGCCAGCAGCCCGGGACTAGCGATTTACGAGCAGTACTTC
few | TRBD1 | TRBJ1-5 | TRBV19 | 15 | CASSPTRTGRMAQHF | TGTGCCAGTAGTCCTACGAGGACAGGGAGGATGGCCCAGCATTTT
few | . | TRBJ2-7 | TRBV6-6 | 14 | CASSPAWTIDEQYF | TGTGCCAGCAGTCCCGCCTGGACTATCGACGAGCAGTACTTC
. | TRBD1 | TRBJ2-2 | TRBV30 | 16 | CAWRDRGQGNTGELFF | TGTGCCTGGAGAGACCGGGGACAGGGGAACACCGGGGAGCTGTTTTTT
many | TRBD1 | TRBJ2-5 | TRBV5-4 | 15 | CASSPPGTGGETQYF | TGTGCCAGCAGCCCCCCGGGGACAGGTGGAGAGACCCAGTACTTC
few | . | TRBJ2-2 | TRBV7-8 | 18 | CASSPSRVALANTGELFF | TGTGCCAGCAGCCCCTCGCGGGTGGCTCTAGCGAACACCGGGGAGCTGTTTTTT
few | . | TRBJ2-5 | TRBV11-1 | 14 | CASSRGVSQETQYF | TGTGCCAGCAGCCGTGGAGTTTCTCAAGAGACCCAGTACTTC
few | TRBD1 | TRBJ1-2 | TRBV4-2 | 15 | CASSPLITGDYGYTF | TGTGCCAGCAGCCCATTAATTACAGGGGACTATGGCTACACCTTC
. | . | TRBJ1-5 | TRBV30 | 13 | CAWTGGSNQPQHF | TGTGCCTGGACTGGGGGCAGCAATCAGCCCCAGCATTTT
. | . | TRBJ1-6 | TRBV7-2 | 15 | CASSASGLGNSPLHF | TGTGCCAGCAGCGCGTCGGGACTGGGGAATTCACCCCTCCACTTT
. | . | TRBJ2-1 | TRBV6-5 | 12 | CASSASTYEQFF | TGTGCCAGCAGTGCGTCTACTTATGAGCAGTTCTTC
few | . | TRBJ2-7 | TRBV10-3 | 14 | CAISFSGRNYEQYF | TGTGCCATCAGTTTCTCAGGGCGGAACTACGAGCAGTACTTC
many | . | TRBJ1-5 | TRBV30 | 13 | CAWSGTVNQPQHF | TGTGCCTGGAGTGGGACAGTCAATCAGCCCCAGCATTTT
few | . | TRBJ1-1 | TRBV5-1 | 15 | CASLPGGGMNTEAFF | TGCGCCAGCCTCCCCGGGGGGGGAATGAACACTGAAGCTTTCTTT
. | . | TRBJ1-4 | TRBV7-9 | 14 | CASSLAQESEKLFF | TGTGCCAGCAGCTTAGCGCAAGAGTCTGAAAAACTGTTTTTT
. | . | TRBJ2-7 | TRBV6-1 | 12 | CASQEQGYEQYF | TGTGCCAGTCAGGAACAGGGTTACGAGCAGTACTTC
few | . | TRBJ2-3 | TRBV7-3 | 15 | CASSRDMGAGDTQYF | TGTGCCAGCAGCCGTGACATGGGGGCAGGAGATACGCAGTATTTT